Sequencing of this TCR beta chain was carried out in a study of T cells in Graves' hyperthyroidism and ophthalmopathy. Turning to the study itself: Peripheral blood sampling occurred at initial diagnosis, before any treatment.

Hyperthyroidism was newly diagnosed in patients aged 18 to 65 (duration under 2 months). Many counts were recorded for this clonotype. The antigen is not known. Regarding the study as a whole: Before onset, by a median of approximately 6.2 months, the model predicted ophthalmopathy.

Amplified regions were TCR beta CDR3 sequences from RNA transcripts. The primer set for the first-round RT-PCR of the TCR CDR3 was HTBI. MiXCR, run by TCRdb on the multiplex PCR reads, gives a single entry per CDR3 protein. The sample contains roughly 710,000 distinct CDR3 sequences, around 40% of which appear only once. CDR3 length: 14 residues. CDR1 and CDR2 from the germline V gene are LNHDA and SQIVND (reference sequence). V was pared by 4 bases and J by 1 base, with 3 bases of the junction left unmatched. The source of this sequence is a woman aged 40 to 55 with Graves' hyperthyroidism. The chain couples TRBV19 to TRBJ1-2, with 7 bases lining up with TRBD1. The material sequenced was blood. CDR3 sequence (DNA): TGTGCCAGTAGTAGGGACAGCTATAACTATGGCTACACCTTC. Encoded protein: CASSRDSYNYGYTF.